The 27 T cell receptor beta chains given below trace back to one sample, sequenced in a study of STAT5B mutations in CD4+ large granular lymphocyte leukemia. Produced via immunoSEQ multiplex PCR; TCRdb's table is partial and in-frame only. The sample contains roughly 25,000 clones, just under 75% of which appear only once. Sequencing was done on a sample of CD4+ T cells from blood buffy coats. These receptor sequences come from a human donor in good health.

The chain links TRBV4-2 to TRBJ2-3; D remains ambiguous. The germline gives CDR1 LGHNA, CDR2 YNFKEQ. The V gene lost 4 bases and the J gene lost 6 bases, with 11 bases spanning the gap. This CDR3 spans 13 amino acids. CDR3 region: CASSPRRPDTQYF. CDR3 in DNA: TGTGCCAGCAGCCCCCGCCGTCCGGATACGCAGTATTTT.

This rearrangement joins TRBV27 to TRBJ2-5; the D is unclear. This CDR3 has 16 amino acids. Between the trimmed V and J ends, which lost 4 bases and 2 bases, there was a span of 17 bases. Germline assignment: CDR1 MNHEY and CDR2 SMNVEV (reference sequence). CDR3 amino acids: CASSSMALPRQETQYF. CDR3 sequence (DNA): TGTGCCAGCAGTTCGATGGCCCTACCCCGGCAAGAGACCCAGTACTTC.

The genes are TRBV28 and TRBJ1-2; D possibly corresponds to TRBD1 (6 bases). This CDR3 is built from 14 residues. Deletions cut 6 bases from V and 4 bases from J, with 15 bases between. Looked up from germline, CDR1 is MDHEN and CDR2 is SYDVKM. The CDR3 DNA follows: TGTGCCAGCAGCCCCAGGACAGAAAGCTATGGCTACACCTTC. Translating it yields CASSPRTESYGYTF.

This chain connects TRBV11-2 to TRBJ2-4; no reliable D call. Germline V gene lookup returns CDR1 SGHAT and CDR2 FQNNGV. Trimming took off 5 bases at V and 4 bases at J, with 9 bases between the two ends. This CDR3 is 13 amino acids long. CDR3 bases: TGTGCCAGCAGCACCGGTGTAAAAAACATTCAGTACTTC. The encoded protein is CASSTGVKNIQYF. The whole variable domain, remainder taken from reference TRBV11-2 and TRBJ2-4, is EAGVAQSPRYKIIEKRQSVAFWCNPISGHATLYWYQQILGQGPKLLIQFQNNGVVDDSQLPKDRFSAERLKGVDSTLKIQPAKLEDSAVYLCASSTGVKNIQYFGAGTRLSVL.

J is TRBJ2-7 and V is TRBV5-6, with D tentatively TRBD1 or TRBD2 (5 bases each). Trimming left V 0 bases short and J 3 bases short, with 10 bases between. Germline V gene lookup returns CDR1 SGHDT and CDR2 YYEEEE. The CDR3 runs 14 residues. The CDR3 sequence is CASSLEGRRYEQYV. CDR3 coding DNA: TGTGCCAGCAGCTTGGAGGGACGTCGCTACGAGCAGTACGTC.

This clone was picked up one time. The chain is built from TRBV4-1 and TRBJ1-2, with 7 nucleotides matching TRBD1. Per the germline V gene, CDR1 is MGHRA and CDR2 is YSYEKL. The J segment lost 2 bases and the V segment lost 4 bases, leaving 7 bases of the junction unmatched. The CDR3 runs to 15 residues. The CDR3 region is CASSRGTEGNYGYTF. DNA for the CDR3: TGCGCCAGCAGCCGAGGGACAGAAGGAAACTATGGCTACACCTTC.

The chain is built from TRBV4-3 and TRBJ2-6; D uncertain. From germline, CDR1 is LGHNA and CDR2 YSLEER. Trimming removed 0 bases from V and 1 base from J, with 1 base in between. The CDR3 is 14 residues long. The CDR3 protein is CASSQDSGANVLTF. CDR3 coding DNA: TGCGCCAGCAGCCAAGATTCTGGGGCCAACGTCCTGACTTTC.

This rearrangement joins TRBV19 to TRBJ1-5; 9 nucleotides align to TRBD1. Germline CDR1 reads LNHDA; CDR2 reads SQIVND (reference sequence). The V gene end was trimmed by 4 bases and the J gene end by 5 bases; junction bases not matched to a gene: 6. The CDR3 length is 15 residues. DNA of the CDR3: TGTGCCAGTAGTACCGAAACAGGGGGCTATCAGCCCCAGCATTTT. Encoded protein: CASSTETGGYQPQHF.

J is TRBJ2-1 and V is TRBV5-5; D possibly uses TRBD1 or TRBD2 (6 bases each). CDR1 and CDR2 (germline): SGHKS, YYEKEE (reference sequence). V lost 5 bases and J 8 bases, leaving 17 bases between the germline ends. CDR3 size: 14 residues. CDR3 DNA: TGTGCCAGCAGTAAGGAGTGGGGGGCCGATGAGCAGTTCTTC. Its protein is CASSKEWGADEQFF.

V and J are TRBV5-1 and TRBJ2-3, with TRBD2 matching 11 bases. This CDR3 has 16 residues. Germline V gives CDR1 SGHRS, CDR2 YFSETQ. V was clipped by 0 bases and J by 4 bases; unmatched bases: 4. The CDR3 sequence: CASSLGGTSGADTQYF. Here the CDR3 DNA reads TGCGCCAGCAGCTTGGGCGGGACTAGCGGAGCAGATACGCAGTATTTT.

The rearrangement uses TRBV18 and TRBJ2-7; 9 nucleotides match TRBD1. The junction had 11 bases not matched to a gene; V was cut back by 2 bases and J by 3 bases. There are 17 residues in the CDR3. Germline V lookup: CDR1 KGHSH, CDR2 LQKENI. The CDR3: CASSPGTGRYRHYEQYF. The CDR3 coding sequence is TGTGCCAGCTCACCAGGGACAGGGCGCTATCGGCACTACGAGCAGTACTTC.

V and J are TRBV15 and TRBJ2-3, with D possibly being TRBD1 (5 bases). CDR1 is LNHNV and CDR2 is YYDKDF in the germline V gene (reference sequence). CDR3 length: 14 residues. V was shortened by 2 bases and J by 6 bases, with 12 bases between the two germline ends. The chain's CDR3 is CATSRRGRWDTQYF. CDR3 bases: TGTGCCACCAGCAGAAGGGGCCGATGGGATACGCAGTATTTT.

The chain couples TRBV5-1 to TRBJ2-6, with unresolved D. V dropped 1 base and J dropped 0 bases, with 8 bases sitting between them. The germline gives CDR1 SGHRS, CDR2 YFSETQ. The CDR3 runs to 16 residues. The CDR3 spells CASSLFWTSGANVLTF. The CDR3 DNA reads TGCGCCAGCAGCTTGTTCTGGACCTCTGGGGCCAACGTCCTGACTTTC.

V and J are TRBV10-3 and TRBJ2-1, with D perhaps TRBD1 (5 bases). Per the germline V gene, CDR1 is ENHRY and CDR2 is SYGVKD. This CDR3 has 15 amino acids. The V gene lost 4 bases and the J gene lost 8 bases, with 18 bases spanning the gap. CDR3 region: CAISGGQGDYYEQFF. As DNA, the CDR3 is TGTGCCATCAGTGGAGGCCAGGGTGATTATTATGAGCAGTTCTTC.

This rearrangement joins TRBV11-1 to TRBJ2-3; D may correspond to TRBD1 or TRBD2 (5 bases each). V was shortened by 5 bases and J by 2 bases, with 17 bases between the two germline ends. Germline V gene sequence: CDR1 SGHAT, CDR2 FQDESV (reference sequence). The CDR3 extends over 16 amino acids. The CDR3 DNA is TGTGCCAGCAGCCCCGTGGGGCGGGCCTACACAGATACGCAGTATTTT. Protein sequence: CASSPVGRAYTDTQYF.

The chain recombines TRBV19 with TRBJ1-5; 7 bases match TRBD1. In germline, CDR1 is LNHDA, CDR2 SQIVND (reference sequence). V lost 5 bases to trimming and J lost 2 bases; unmatched junction nucleotides: 6. The CDR3 has 15 residues. The CDR3 loop is CASSPTTGRNQPQHF. The CDR3 DNA follows: TGTGCCAGTAGTCCAACGACAGGGCGCAATCAGCCCCAGCATTTT.

The V gene is TRBV10-1, the J gene TRBJ2-5, with TRBD2 as a possible D gene (6 bases). Germline loops: CDR1 WNHNN, CDR2 SYGVQD (reference sequence). This CDR3 is 13 amino acids long. V lost 4 bases to trimming and J lost 2 bases, with 8 bases between them. The CDR3 nucleotides are TGCGCCAGCAGTGTGGGGACTCAAGAGACCCAGTACTTC. Its translation: CASSVGTQETQYF.

This clone was seen more than once but under ten times. This rearrangement joins TRBV19 to TRBJ1-5; D is perhaps TRBD1 (6 bases). Germline values: CDR1 LNHDA, CDR2 SQIVND (reference sequence). The CDR3 spans 16 residues. Trimming took off 5 bases at V and 3 bases at J, with 17 bases between the two ends. CDR3 nucleotide sequence: TGTGCCAGTAGTCCCAAGACAGGCGGAATCAATCAGCCCCAGCATTTT. Translated, it gives CASSPKTGGINQPQHF.

CDR3 in amino acids: CASSLRGVGETQYF. CDR3 DNA: TGTGCCAGCAGCTTAAGGGGGGTTGGGGAGACCCAGTACTTC. The chain employs TRBV7-6 and TRBJ2-5; the D gene could be TRBD1 or TRBD2 (6 bases each). V lost 2 bases, J lost 5 bases, and 12 bases lay in between. In germline, CDR1 is SGHVS, CDR2 FNYEAQ. The CDR3 runs to 14 residues.

The sample holds a few counts of this clone. CDR3 protein: CANHGGQGEQFF. The CDR3, as DNA: TGTGCCAACCATGGGGGTCAGGGTGAGCAGTTCTTC. This rearrangement joins TRBV7-3 to TRBJ2-1; D is tentatively TRBD1 or TRBD2 (5 bases each). V shed 10 bases and J shed 9 bases, with 16 bases lying between them. Germline CDR1 SGHTA, CDR2 FQGTGA. The CDR3 runs 12 residues.

The chain employs TRBV5-6 and TRBJ2-1; D might be TRBD1 (6 bases). V was cut by 0 bases and J by 8 bases, with 18 bases left in between. Germline CDR1 reads SGHDT; CDR2 reads YYEEEE. The CDR3 length is 16 residues. The CDR3 nucleotides read TGTGCCAGCAGCTTGGAACCCGGGACACCGGGCCATGAGCAGTTCTTC. This codes for CASSLEPGTPGHEQFF.

The rearrangement joins TRBV6-1 to TRBJ2-6; no clear D. Trimming removed 5 bases at V and 0 bases at J, with 8 bases between. The CDR3 runs 15 residues. Germline V gene lookup returns CDR1 MNHNS and CDR2 SASEGT. CDR3 residues: CASSTHSSGANVLTF. DNA for the CDR3: TGTGCCAGCAGTACCCATAGCTCTGGGGCCAACGTCCTGACTTTC.

The chain uses TRBV5-3 and TRBJ2-7; TRBD1 aligns across 8 bases. TRBV5-3 is noted as an ORF with a role that remains uncertain. This CDR3 spans 15 amino acids. With 4 bases clipped from V and 3 bases from J, the junction kept 9 bases outside the gene matches. In nucleotides, the CDR3 is TGTGCCAGAAGCCCGAGGACAGGGCTCTTCTACGAGCAGTACGTC. Translated: CARSPRTGLFYEQYV.

This clone appeared a single time. V and J are TRBV2 and TRBJ2-7; 14 positions match TRBD2. Germline-derived CDR1 and CDR2 are SNHLY and FYNNEI. The CDR3 loop spans 15 amino acids. V dropped 6 bases and J dropped 2; count of bases not matched to a gene: 3. The CDR3 sequence: CASRGTSGGTYEQYF. The CDR3 nucleotides read TGTGCCAGCAGGGGGACTAGCGGGGGCACCTACGAGCAGTACTTC.

The chain is built from TRBV6-1 and TRBJ2-5; D may be TRBD2 (6 bases). With 3 bases removed from V and 2 bases from J, the gap between germline ends came to 10 bases. This CDR3 spans 14 amino acids. The V gene's germline CDR1 is MNHNS and CDR2 SASEGT. The CDR3 region is CASSDDGGQETQYF. Written as DNA, the CDR3 is TGTGCCAGCAGTGACGATGGGGGGCAAGAGACCCAGTACTTC.

The chain couples TRBV30 to TRBJ2-2; D might be TRBD1 (5 bases). The germline CDR1 and CDR2 sequences are GTSNPN and SVGIG (reference sequence). V was cut by 4 bases and J by 2 bases, with 11 bases left in between. This CDR3 spans 14 amino acids. The CDR3 region is CAWNWGQNTGELFF. In DNA, the CDR3 is TGTGCCTGGAATTGGGGCCAAAACACCGGGGAGCTGTTTTTT.

The chain employs TRBV12-1 and TRBJ2-7. TRBV12-1 is tagged as a pseudogene. CDR3 length: 14 residues. The DNA for the CDR3 is TGTGCCAGCAGCCCTGGACCCAAGCGACGAGAGCAGTACGTC. It translates to CASSPGPKRREQYV.